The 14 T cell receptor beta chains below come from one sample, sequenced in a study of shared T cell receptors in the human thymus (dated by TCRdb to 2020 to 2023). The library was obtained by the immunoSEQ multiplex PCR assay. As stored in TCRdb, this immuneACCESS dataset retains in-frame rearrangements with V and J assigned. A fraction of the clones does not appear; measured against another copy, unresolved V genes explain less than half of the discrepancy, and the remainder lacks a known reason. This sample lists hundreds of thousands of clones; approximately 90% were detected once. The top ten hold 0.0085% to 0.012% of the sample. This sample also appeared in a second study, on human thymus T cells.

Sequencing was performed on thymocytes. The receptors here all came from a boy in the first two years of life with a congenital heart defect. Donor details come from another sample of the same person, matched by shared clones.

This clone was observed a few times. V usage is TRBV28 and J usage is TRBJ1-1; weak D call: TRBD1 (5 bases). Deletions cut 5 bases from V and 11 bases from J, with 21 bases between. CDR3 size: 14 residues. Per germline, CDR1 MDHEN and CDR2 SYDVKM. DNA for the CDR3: TGTGCCAGCAGTAACTCCTCCCTCAGGGTACCGGCTTTCTTT. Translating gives CASSNSSLRVPAFF.

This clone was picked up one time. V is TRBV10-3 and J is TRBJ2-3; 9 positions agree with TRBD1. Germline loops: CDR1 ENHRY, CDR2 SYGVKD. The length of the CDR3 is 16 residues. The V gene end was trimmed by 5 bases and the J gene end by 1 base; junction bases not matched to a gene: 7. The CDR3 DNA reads TGTGCCATCAGTCCCGATTGGACAGGGGGCACAGATACGCAGTATTTT. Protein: CAISPDWTGGTDTQYF.

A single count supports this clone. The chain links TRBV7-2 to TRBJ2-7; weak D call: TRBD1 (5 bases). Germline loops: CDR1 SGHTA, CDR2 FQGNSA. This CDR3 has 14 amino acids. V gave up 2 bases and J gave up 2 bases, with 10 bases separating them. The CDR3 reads CASSLSRQPYEQYF. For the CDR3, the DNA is TGTGCCAGCAGCTTATCGAGACAGCCCTACGAGCAGTACTTC.

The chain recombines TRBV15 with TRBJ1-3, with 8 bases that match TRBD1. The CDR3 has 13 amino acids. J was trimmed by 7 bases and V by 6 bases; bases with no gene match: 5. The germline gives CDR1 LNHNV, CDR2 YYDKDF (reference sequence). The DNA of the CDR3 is TGTGCCACCAGACCGACAGGGGACAACACCATATATTTT. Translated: CATRPTGDNTIYF.

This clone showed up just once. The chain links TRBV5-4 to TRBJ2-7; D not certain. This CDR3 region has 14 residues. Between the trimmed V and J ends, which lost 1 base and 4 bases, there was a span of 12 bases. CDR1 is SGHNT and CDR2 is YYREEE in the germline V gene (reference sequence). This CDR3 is CASSLSDRGYEQYF. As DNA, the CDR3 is TGTGCCAGCAGCTTGTCAGATCGCGGATACGAGCAGTACTTC.

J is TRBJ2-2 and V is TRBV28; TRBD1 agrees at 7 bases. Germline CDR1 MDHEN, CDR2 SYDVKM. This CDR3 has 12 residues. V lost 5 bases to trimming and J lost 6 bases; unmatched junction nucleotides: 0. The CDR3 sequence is CASSTGAGELFF. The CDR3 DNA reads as TGTGCCAGCAGTACAGGGGCCGGGGAGCTGTTTTTT.

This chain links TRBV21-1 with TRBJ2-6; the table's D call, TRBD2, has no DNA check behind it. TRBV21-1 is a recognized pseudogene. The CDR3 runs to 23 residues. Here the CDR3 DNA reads TGTGCCAGCAGCTTAACCCGGGACAGGGGGCGTAGCGGGAGGGGCTCTGGGGCCAACGTCCTGACTTTC. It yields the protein CASSLTRDRGRSGRGSGANVLTF.

CDR3 region: CASSQGTGNTIYF. The CDR3 coding sequence is TGCGCCAGCAGCCAGGGGACTGGAAACACCATATATTTT. The chain employs TRBV5-1 and TRBJ1-3, with D possibly being TRBD1 (6 bases). Germline CDR1 reads SGHRS; CDR2 reads YFSETQ. The CDR3 length is 13 residues. Trimming stripped 4 bases from V and 2 bases from J, with 7 bases between.

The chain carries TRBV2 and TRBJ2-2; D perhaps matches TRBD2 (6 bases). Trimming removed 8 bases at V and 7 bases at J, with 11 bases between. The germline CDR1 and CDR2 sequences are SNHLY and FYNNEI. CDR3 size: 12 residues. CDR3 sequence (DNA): TGTGCCAGCGTGAGGGGAGGCGGGGAGCTGTTTTTT. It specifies CASVRGGGELFF.

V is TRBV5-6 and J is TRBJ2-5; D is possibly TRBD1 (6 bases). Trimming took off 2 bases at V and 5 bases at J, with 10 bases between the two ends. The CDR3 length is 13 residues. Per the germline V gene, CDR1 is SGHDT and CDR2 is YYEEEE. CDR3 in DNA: TGTGCCAGCAGCTTCAGGGGTCCCGAGACCCAGTACTTC. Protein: CASSFRGPETQYF.

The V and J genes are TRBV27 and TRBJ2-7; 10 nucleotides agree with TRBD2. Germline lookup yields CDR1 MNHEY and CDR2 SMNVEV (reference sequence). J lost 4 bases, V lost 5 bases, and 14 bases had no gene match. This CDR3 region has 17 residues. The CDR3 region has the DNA TGTGCCAGCAGTCCATCTGTCCCTAGCGGGAGAACTTACGAGCAGTACTTC. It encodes CASSPSVPSGRTYEQYF.

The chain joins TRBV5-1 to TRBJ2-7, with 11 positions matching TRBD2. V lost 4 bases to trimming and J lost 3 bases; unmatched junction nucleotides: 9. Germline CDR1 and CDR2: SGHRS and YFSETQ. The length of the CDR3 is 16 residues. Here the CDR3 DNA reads TGCGCCAGCAGCCTGGGGACGCTAGCGGGAGGCTACGAGCAGTACTTC. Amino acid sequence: CASSLGTLAGGYEQYF.

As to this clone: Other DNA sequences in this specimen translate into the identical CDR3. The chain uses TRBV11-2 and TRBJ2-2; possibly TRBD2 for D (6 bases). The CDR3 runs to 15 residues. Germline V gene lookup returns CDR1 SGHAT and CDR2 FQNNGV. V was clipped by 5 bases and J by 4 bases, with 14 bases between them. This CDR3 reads CASSLGTGGTGELFF. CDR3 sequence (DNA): TGTGCCAGCAGCCTCGGGACCGGGGGCACCGGGGAGCTGTTTTTT. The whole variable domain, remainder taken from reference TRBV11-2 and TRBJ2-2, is EAGVAQSPRYKIIEKRQSVAFWCNPISGHATLYWYQQILGQGPKLLIQFQNNGVVDDSQLPKDRFSAERLKGVDSTLKIQPAKLEDSAVYLCASSLGTGGTGELFFGEGSRLTVL.

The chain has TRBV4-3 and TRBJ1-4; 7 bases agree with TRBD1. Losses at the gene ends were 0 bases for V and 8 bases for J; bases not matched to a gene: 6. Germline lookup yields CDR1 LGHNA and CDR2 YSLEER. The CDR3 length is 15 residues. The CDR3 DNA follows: TGCGCCAGCAGCCAAGACAAGGGGGCAGGGGAAAAACTGTTTTTT. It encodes CASSQDKGAGEKLFF.